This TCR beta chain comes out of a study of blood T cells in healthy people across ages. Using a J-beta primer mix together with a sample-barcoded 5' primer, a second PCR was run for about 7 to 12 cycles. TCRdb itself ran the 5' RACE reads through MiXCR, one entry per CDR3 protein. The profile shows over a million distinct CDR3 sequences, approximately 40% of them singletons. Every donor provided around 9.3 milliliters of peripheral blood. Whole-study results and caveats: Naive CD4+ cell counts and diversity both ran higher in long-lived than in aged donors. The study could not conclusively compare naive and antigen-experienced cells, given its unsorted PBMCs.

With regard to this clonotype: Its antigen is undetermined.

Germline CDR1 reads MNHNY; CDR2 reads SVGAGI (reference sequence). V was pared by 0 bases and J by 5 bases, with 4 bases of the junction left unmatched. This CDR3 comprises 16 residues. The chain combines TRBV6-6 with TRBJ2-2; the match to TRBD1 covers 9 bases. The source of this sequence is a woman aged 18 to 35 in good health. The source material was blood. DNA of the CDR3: TGTGCCAGCAGTTACTCGACAGGGGGGGGAACCGGGGAGCTGTTTTTT. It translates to CASSYSTGGGTGELFF.